The entry below gives a single T cell receptor beta chain sequence along with its context. Its antigen is unknown. The record originates from a study of identical twins. General study points: Out-of-frame alpha sequences common to twins were enriched for low generation probability.

From the 5' RACE reads, TCRdb called clonotypes with MiXCR, one entry per CDR3 protein. The table has some 270,000 distinct CDR3 sequences, about 8.3% seen once. The V end lost 2 bases, the J end lost 5 bases, and 18 bases lay between the germline ends. The CDR3 runs to 17 residues. These same records also appear under a second study, on yellow fever vaccine responses in identical twins.

This receptor was obtained from a woman between 18 and 29 years old in good health. Sequencing used CD8+ T cells sorted from blood. The chain links TRBV12-3 or TRBV12-4 to TRBJ2-2; possibly TRBD1 or TRBD2 for D (6 bases each). The CDR3 here is CASSLWGGGRKTGELFF. The CDR3 DNA sequence: TGTGCCAGCAGTTTATGGGGTGGGGGGCGGAAAACCGGGGAGCTGTTTTTT.